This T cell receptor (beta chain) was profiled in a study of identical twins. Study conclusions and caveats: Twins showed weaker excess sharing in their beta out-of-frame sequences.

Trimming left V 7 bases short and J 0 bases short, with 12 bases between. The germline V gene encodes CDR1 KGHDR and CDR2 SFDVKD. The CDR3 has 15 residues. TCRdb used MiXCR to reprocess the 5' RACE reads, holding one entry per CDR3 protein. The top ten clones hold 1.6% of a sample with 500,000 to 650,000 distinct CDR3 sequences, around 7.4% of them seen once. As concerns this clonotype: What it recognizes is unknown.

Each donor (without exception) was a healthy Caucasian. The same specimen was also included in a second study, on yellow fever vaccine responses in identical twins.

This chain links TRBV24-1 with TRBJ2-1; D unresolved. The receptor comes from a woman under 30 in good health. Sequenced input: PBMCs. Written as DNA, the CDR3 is TGTGCCACCAGAGCCCGGGCGAGCTCCTACAATGAGCAGTTCTTC. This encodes CATRARASSYNEQFF.